These T cell receptor beta chains were read from a single sample in a study of blood T cell repertoires in COVID-19. Assay used: immunoSEQ multiplex PCR; TCRdb lists only in-frame clones, some missing. Seen here are around 66,000 clones, over 75% observed once, and the top ten hold almost 10%. Sequencing was done on a sample of peripheral blood. These receptors were collected from a human donor in a cohort sampled during active COVID-19. CDR3s include the opening cysteine and the closing phenylalanine or tryptophan. A D gene is named only where the DNA matches it firmly. Clone size appears in some rows only: once, few, many, or a class for an expanded clone.

d_gene: NA; abundance: NA; j_gene: TRBJ1-5; v_gene: TRBV6-6; CDR3aa: CASSSTDQPQHF; CDR3nt: TGTGCCAGCAGTTCCACTGATCAGCCCCAGCATTTT
d_gene: TRBD2; abundance: NA; j_gene: TRBJ2-7; v_gene: TRBV6-1; CDR3aa: CASSGTSGGGYSYEQYF; CDR3nt: TGTGCCAGCAGTGGGACTAGCGGGGGGGGTTATTCCTACGAGCAGTACTTC
d_gene: TRBD1; abundance: once; j_gene: TRBJ1-6; v_gene: TRBV19; CDR3aa: CASRPGQDNSPLHF; CDR3nt: TGTGCCAGTAGACCGGGACAGGATAATTCACCCCTCCACTTT
d_gene: TRBD1; abundance: once; j_gene: TRBJ2-2; v_gene: TRBV19; CDR3aa: CASSIGDRGTGELFF; CDR3nt: TGTGCCAGTAGTATAGGCGACAGGGGGACCGGGGAGCTGTTTTTT
d_gene: NA; abundance: NA; j_gene: TRBJ2-2; v_gene: TRBV3-1/TRBV3-2; CDR3aa: CASSPSFNTGELFF; CDR3nt: TGTGCCAGCAGCCCCTCCTTTAACACCGGGGAGCTGTTTTTT
d_gene: NA; abundance: NA; j_gene: TRBJ1-2; v_gene: TRBV29-1; CDR3aa: CSVTTGYGYTF; CDR3nt: TGCAGCGTTACAACGGGTTATGGCTACACCTTC
d_gene: NA; abundance: NA; j_gene: TRBJ1-2; v_gene: TRBV2; CDR3aa: CASSGQLNRGGYTF; CDR3nt: TGTGCCAGCAGCGGACAGCTTAATCGAGGAGGCTACACCTTC
d_gene: NA; abundance: NA; j_gene: TRBJ2-3; v_gene: TRBV5-1; CDR3aa: CASSLDRTTDTQYF; CDR3nt: TGCGCCAGCAGCTTGGACAGGACCACAGATACGCAGTATTTT
d_gene: TRBD2; abundance: once; j_gene: TRBJ2-7; v_gene: TRBV6-2/TRBV6-3; CDR3aa: CASSYSKLATYEQYF; CDR3nt: TGTGCCAGCAGTTACTCGAAACTAGCGACCTACGAGCAGTACTTC
d_gene: NA; abundance: NA; j_gene: TRBJ1-2; v_gene: TRBV11-2; CDR3aa: CASRAVGSYGYTF; CDR3nt: TGTGCCAGCAGGGCCGTCGGGAGCTATGGCTACACCTTC
d_gene: NA; abundance: few; j_gene: TRBJ2-7; v_gene: TRBV6-5; CDR3aa: CASSYKEGRQYF; CDR3nt: TGTGCCAGCAGTTATAAGGAGGGGAGGCAGTACTTC
d_gene: NA; abundance: few; j_gene: TRBJ1-5; v_gene: TRBV19; CDR3aa: CASSIVPTGKANQPQHF; CDR3nt: TGTGCCAGTAGTATAGTGCCCACAGGGAAGGCAAATCAGCCCCAGCATTTT
d_gene: NA; abundance: NA; j_gene: TRBJ2-7; v_gene: TRBV7-9; CDR3aa: CASSLAGTYEQYF; CDR3nt: TGTGCCAGCAGCTTAGCCGGGACCTACGAGCAGTACTTC
d_gene: TRBD1; abundance: few; j_gene: TRBJ1-6; v_gene: TRBV7-2; CDR3aa: CASSPRQGRSPLHF; CDR3nt: TGTGCCAGCAGCCCCCGACAGGGTCGGTCACCCCTCCACTTT
d_gene: NA; abundance: NA; j_gene: TRBJ2-7; v_gene: TRBV9; CDR3aa: CASSDGSGSYEQYF; CDR3nt: TGTGCCAGCAGCGACGGTTCAGGATCCTACGAGCAGTACTTC
d_gene: TRBD1; abundance: NA; j_gene: TRBJ1-4; v_gene: TRBV6-5; CDR3aa: CASSYEGAGEKLFF; CDR3nt: TGTGCCAGCAGTTATGAGGGGGCTGGTGAAAAACTGTTTTTT
d_gene: TRBD2; abundance: NA; j_gene: TRBJ2-7; v_gene: TRBV7-2; CDR3aa: CASSLGGRGIYEQYF; CDR3nt: TGTGCCAGCAGCCTGGGGGGGAGAGGGATCTACGAGCAGTACTTC
d_gene: TRBD1; abundance: NA; j_gene: TRBJ2-7; v_gene: TRBV7-9; CDR3aa: CASSATGTGVHEQYF; CDR3nt: TGTGCCAGCAGCGCGACCGGGACAGGGGTCCACGAGCAGTACTTC
d_gene: TRBD1; abundance: once; j_gene: TRBJ1-2; v_gene: TRBV27; CDR3aa: CASSFRHHGLGRGDFYGYTF; CDR3nt: TGTGCCAGCAGTTTCCGGCACCATGGTCTGGGCAGGGGGGATTTCTATGGCTACACCTTC
d_gene: NA; abundance: NA; j_gene: TRBJ2-3; v_gene: TRBV6-4; CDR3aa: CASSDSGSADTQYF; CDR3nt: TGTGCCAGCAGTGACTCCGGGTCCGCAGATACGCAGTATTTT
d_gene: NA; abundance: NA; j_gene: TRBJ2-2; v_gene: TRBV5-8; CDR3aa: CASSSESGFWSGELFF; CDR3nt: TGTGCCAGCAGCTCGGAGAGCGGGTTTTGGTCCGGGGAGCTGTTTTTT
d_gene: NA; abundance: few; j_gene: TRBJ1-1; v_gene: TRBV10-3; CDR3aa: CAISEGASTEAFF; CDR3nt: TGTGCCATCAGTGAGGGGGCGAGCACTGAAGCTTTCTTT
d_gene: TRBD2; abundance: few; j_gene: TRBJ2-1; v_gene: TRBV7-8; CDR3aa: CASSAASGRYNEQFF; CDR3nt: TGTGCCAGCAGCGCAGCTAGCGGGAGATACAATGAGCAGTTCTTC
d_gene: TRBD2; abundance: NA; j_gene: TRBJ2-7; v_gene: TRBV9; CDR3aa: CASSAGGISYEQYF; CDR3nt: TGTGCCAGCAGCGCGGGGGGAATCTCCTACGAGCAGTACTTC
d_gene: TRBD2; abundance: NA; j_gene: TRBJ2-5; v_gene: TRBV9; CDR3aa: CASSGTSGRGLETQYF; CDR3nt: TGTGCCAGCAGCGGGACAAGCGGGAGAGGGTTGGAGACCCAGTACTTC
d_gene: NA; abundance: NA; j_gene: TRBJ2-7; v_gene: TRBV10-3; CDR3aa: CAIPGLSYEQYF; CDR3nt: TGTGCCATCCCGGGTCTCTCCTACGAGCAGTACTTC
d_gene: NA; abundance: NA; j_gene: TRBJ2-7; v_gene: TRBV7-6; CDR3aa: CASSSTGSYEQYF; CDR3nt: TGTGCCAGCAGCTCTACAGGGTCCTACGAGCAGTACTTC
d_gene: NA; abundance: few; j_gene: TRBJ1-1; v_gene: TRBV7-9; CDR3aa: CASSLVVNTEAFF; CDR3nt: TGTGCCAGCAGCTTAGTAGTCAACACTGAAGCTTTCTTT
d_gene: TRBD2; abundance: NA; j_gene: TRBJ2-7; v_gene: TRBV6-2/TRBV6-3; CDR3aa: CASSYQGLAGGYEQYF; CDR3nt: TGTGCCAGCAGTTACCAGGGACTAGCGGGGGGTTACGAGCAGTACTTC
d_gene: NA; abundance: NA; j_gene: TRBJ2-2; v_gene: TRBV18; CDR3aa: CASSERLANTGELFF; CDR3nt: TGTGCCAGCTCGGAGAGACTAGCGAACACCGGGGAGCTGTTTTTT
d_gene: NA; abundance: NA; j_gene: TRBJ2-7; v_gene: TRBV18; CDR3aa: CASSPPGGLLYEQYF; CDR3nt: TGTGCCAGCTCACCACCGGGGGGACTTCTCTACGAGCAGTACTTC
d_gene: TRBD1; abundance: few; j_gene: TRBJ1-5; v_gene: TRBV19; CDR3aa: CASSQQGNQPQHF; CDR3nt: TGTGCCAGTAGTCAACAGGGGAATCAGCCCCAGCATTTT
d_gene: TRBD1; abundance: NA; j_gene: TRBJ2-5; v_gene: TRBV18; CDR3aa: CASTLGDRGETQYF; CDR3nt: TGTGCCTCTACCCTTGGGGACAGGGGCGAGACCCAGTACTTC